This TCR beta chain comes out of a study of blood T cell repertoires in COVID-19. This clone has only a few counts. This table comes from immunoSEQ multiplex PCR, and its TCRdb copy is limited to in-frame clones, with some not included. The top ten clones hold over 1.5% of a sample with some 130,000 clones, nearly 70% of them seen once. With V trimmed by 6 bases and J by 6 bases, 10 bases remained unmatched. The CDR3 covers 15 residues. Germline-derived CDR1 and CDR2 are LNHDA and SQIVND (reference sequence). This chain links TRBV19 with TRBJ2-1, with 8 bases fitting TRBD2. Sequenced material: peripheral blood. This clonotype was obtained from a woman aged 70-85 years with acute or convalescent COVID-19. CDR3 in DNA: TGTGCCAGTAGGGGAAGGGCGGGAGGTTTCAATGAGCAGTTCTTC. It encodes CASRGRAGGFNEQFF.